A selection of T cell receptor beta chains follows, all from one sample in a study of T cell responses to AZD1222 COVID-19 vaccine. Produced via immunoSEQ multiplex PCR; TCRdb's table is partial and in-frame only. The top ten hold roughly an eighth of the sample, which has around 75,000 clones, 70% to 90% seen once. This sample comprised peripheral blood, obtained on day 0 of AZD1222 vaccination. All receptors come from an adult in good health. CDR3s include the opening cysteine and the closing phenylalanine or tryptophan. The order of the fields is D gene, J gene, V gene, clone size, CDR3 protein. D genes are given only for firm matches. The size of a clone is reported for some rows only, either as once, few or many, or as a class for expanded clones.

TRBD1 TRBJ1-6 TRBV9 . CASTTGSGNNSPLHF
. TRBJ1-1 TRBV6-6 . CASSYPRGGLDTEAFF
. TRBJ1-2 TRBV10-2 . CASSESLGTGYGYTF
. TRBJ1-5 TRBV7-9 few CASSFDGPTPQHF
. TRBJ2-1 TRBV6-5 . CASSYSTGREQFF
. TRBJ2-7 TRBV5-5 . CASSLARASSYEQYF
. TRBJ1-2 TRBV18 . CASSPPSLGNYGYTF
. TRBJ1-2 TRBV4-3 . CASSLGMVISYGYTF
. TRBJ1-3 TRBV5-1 . CASTGNSGNTIYF
TRBD2 TRBJ2-2 TRBV7-3 . CASSRPGLAATGELFF
TRBD2 TRBJ2-1 TRBV29-1 . CSAARGAYNEQFF
. TRBJ1-5 TRBV6-5 . CASSYSSRAGNQPQHF
. TRBJ1-3 TRBV6-6 . CASSYQGRAAGNTIYF
. TRBJ1-1 TRBV6-5 . CASMMGGRNTEAFF
. TRBJ2-3 TRBV7-9 . CASSLVGPDTQYF
TRBD1 TRBJ2-2 TRBV6-6 . CASSYQGVNTGELFF
. TRBJ1-3 TRBV9 . CASSVGGTSGNTIYF
. TRBJ2-1 TRBV15 . CATSRAPGRVSNEQFF
TRBD1 TRBJ2-1 TRBV3-1/TRBV3-2 . CASTHGQGSNEQFF
. TRBJ2-7 TRBV23-1 . CASSQSDSRGVPYEQYF
. TRBJ2-2 TRBV4-3 . CASSQDRGNTGELFF
. TRBJ1-1 TRBV19 once CAIPAGPNTEAFF
TRBD2 TRBJ2-3 TRBV7-2 . CASSLVAGESTQYF
TRBD2 TRBJ2-3 TRBV19 . CASSILAVSTDTQYF
. TRBJ2-5 TRBV7-2 . CASSSGGGLFQETQYF
. TRBJ1-3 TRBV5-1 . CASSLLSGISGNTIYF
. TRBJ2-2 TRBV18 . CASSQLQENTGELFF
TRBD2 TRBJ2-7 TRBV5-1 . CASSLDLAGGRYEQYF
. TRBJ2-2 TRBV6-5 . CASRRLDNSGELFF
. TRBJ1-2 TRBV7-2 . CASSFNAGYGYTF
. TRBJ2-6 TRBV5-5 . CASQDRSGANVLTF
TRBD1 TRBJ2-5 TRBV5-6 . CASSLVGTAQETQYF
. TRBJ2-3 TRBV9 few CASSERLADTQYF
. TRBJ2-2 TRBV5-1 . CASRAGGSSTGELFF
. TRBJ2-3 TRBV6-5 . CASNPLGGTQYF
. TRBJ1-4 TRBV6-5 . CASRKMATNEKLFF
TRBD1 TRBJ1-2 TRBV12-3/TRBV12-4 . CASLDRGEGYTF
TRBD1 TRBJ2-7 TRBV7-8 . CASSPDRVWYEQYF
. TRBJ2-7 TRBV5-4 . CASSSKQEYYEQYF
. TRBJ2-1 TRBV11-3 . CASSLDHGSAQTYNEQFF
TRBD1 TRBJ1-2 TRBV4-2 few CASSQDATGGGYTF
. TRBJ1-5 TRBV10-3 . CAISDVGTGNQPQHF
TRBD2 TRBJ2-2 TRBV6-5 . CASSSPAGTSTGELFF
. TRBJ1-1 TRBV7-8 . CASSLARWAAGTEAFF